A selection of T cell receptor beta chains follows, all from one sample in a study of blood T cell repertoires in COVID-19. Repertoires were generated with immunoSEQ multiplex PCR, while TCRdb's copy carries only in-frame clones and drops some. There are about 210,000 clones in the sample; around four fifths occur only once, and 8% to 11% lies in the top ten. Material: peripheral blood. These receptors were obtained from a woman aged 80 or older with COVID-19, enrolled during active disease. Both conserved end residues are part of each CDR3. The order of the fields is clone size, J gene, V gene, D gene, CDR3 protein, CDR3 DNA. A D gene is named only where the DNA matches it firmly. A row's size may be missing; if present it is once, few, many or a size class.

.,TRBJ2-1,TRBV5-6,TRBD2,CASSLRGLATTNEQFF,TGTGCCAGCAGCCTCAGAGGACTAGCCACCACCAATGAGCAGTTCTTC
.,TRBJ1-1,TRBV5-1,.,CASSLPGQNTEAFF,TGCGCCAGCAGCTTGCCCGGACAAAACACTGAAGCTTTCTTT
.,TRBJ2-1,TRBV21-1,.,CASSKGRLGGDEQFF,TGTGCCAGCAGCAAAGGAAGATTAGGTGGAGATGAGCAGTTCTTC
.,TRBJ2-6,TRBV3-1/TRBV3-2,.,CASSQGRGTGANVLTF,TGTGCCAGCAGCCAAGGAAGAGGGACTGGGGCCAACGTCCTGACTTTC
.,TRBJ2-5,TRBV7-2,TRBD2,CASSLGERGGQETQYF,TGTGCCAGCAGCTTAGGCGAGCGGGGGGGCCAAGAGACCCAGTACTTC
once,TRBJ2-1,TRBV18,.,CASSPGAGDYNEQFF,TGTGCCAGCTCACCAGGGGCAGGGGACTACAATGAGCAGTTCTTC
.,TRBJ1-2,TRBV30,.,CAWTRTRSTEGYTF,TGTGCCTGGACCCGTACGCGGTCAACGGAAGGCTACACCTTC
.,TRBJ1-5,TRBV6-5,.,CASSYGRAGQPQHF,TGTGCCAGCAGTTACGGCAGGGCCGGTCAGCCCCAGCATTTT
.,TRBJ1-1,TRBV6-6,.,CAMHQPGGWEAFF,TGTGCCATGCATCAGCCGGGAGGTTGGGAAGCTTTCTTT
.,TRBJ1-1,TRBV5-1,TRBD1,CASSFGTGRGTEAFF,TGCGCCAGCAGCTTTGGGACAGGCAGAGGGACTGAAGCTTTCTTT
.,TRBJ1-2,TRBV11-2,TRBD1,CASSPGTANNYGYTF,TGTGCCAGCAGCCCAGGGACAGCCAATAACTATGGCTACACCTTC
few,TRBJ1-6,TRBV20-1,.,CSASLNNSPLHF,TGCAGTGCTAGTCTTAATAATTCACCCCTCCACTTT
.,TRBJ1-1,TRBV19,TRBD1,CASSMGQTEAFF,TGTGCCAGTAGTATGGGACAGACTGAAGCTTTCTTT
once,TRBJ1-4,TRBV3-1/TRBV3-2,.,CASGGATNEKLFF,TGTGCCAGCGGGGGGGCAACTAATGAAAAACTGTTTTTT
.,TRBJ2-3,TRBV7-9,TRBD1,CASSSPRGTGRADTQYF,TGTGCCAGCAGCTCGCCGCGGGGGACAGGGAGGGCAGATACGCAGTATTTT
.,TRBJ2-3,TRBV18,TRBD2,CASSPEIAGVTDTQYF,TGTGCCAGCTCACCGGAAATAGCGGGGGTAACAGATACGCAGTATTTT
.,TRBJ1-1,TRBV28,.,CASTVAGGNTEAFF,TGTGCCAGCACCGTAGCCGGGGGGAACACTGAAGCTTTCTTT
.,TRBJ1-1,TRBV4-1,TRBD1,CASSQVSTGVWTEAFF,TGCGCCAGCAGCCAAGTCAGTACAGGGGTATGGACTGAAGCTTTCTTT
.,TRBJ2-3,TRBV6-5,TRBD2,CASSYSAGGPSDTQYF,TGTGCCAGCAGTTACTCGGCGGGGGGGCCATCAGATACGCAGTATTTT
.,TRBJ1-1,TRBV28,.,CASSLRSILAEAFF,TGTGCCAGCAGTTTAAGGTCGATTCTAGCTGAAGCTTTCTTT
.,TRBJ1-5,TRBV7-2,.,CASSSATSYNQPQHF,TGTGCCAGCAGCAGCGCCACAAGCTACAATCAGCCCCAGCATTTT
.,TRBJ1-2,TRBV6-6,.,CASSPRGFGGYTF,TGTGCCAGCAGCCCCCGGGGTTTCGGGGGCTACACCTTC
.,TRBJ1-5,TRBV4-1,.,CASSLPPGGGGSNQPQHF,TGCGCCAGCAGCCTACCACCGGGGGGGGGCGGTAGCAATCAGCCCCAGCATTTT
.,TRBJ1-1,TRBV4-1,.,CASSQDRLNTEAFF,TGCGCCAGCAGCCAAGACAGATTGAACACTGAAGCTTTCTTT
.,TRBJ1-3,TRBV18,TRBD1,CASSPPTGEGPYSGNTIYF,TGTGCCAGCTCACCACCGACAGGGGAGGGCCCATACTCTGGAAACACCATATATTTT
.,TRBJ1-1,TRBV6-2/TRBV6-3,TRBD1,CASSYSIWQGVGGGEAFF,TGTGCCAGCAGTTACTCGATATGGCAGGGGGTAGGCGGTGGTGAAGCTTTCTTT
few,TRBJ2-3,TRBV5-1,TRBD2,CASSLQLAATDTQYF,TGCGCCAGCAGCTTGCAACTAGCGGCCACAGATACGCAGTATTTT
once,TRBJ1-4,TRBV19,.,CASGALGEKLFF,TGTGCCAGTGGGGCGTTGGGTGAAAAACTGTTTTTT
.,TRBJ2-1,TRBV28,.,CASSLAAGNSYNEQFF,TGTGCCAGCAGTTTAGCGGCGGGGAACTCCTACAATGAGCAGTTCTTC
once,TRBJ1-3,TRBV6-5,.,CASSYADSSGNTIYF,TGTGCCAGCAGTTACGCGGACAGCTCTGGAAACACCATATATTTT
.,TRBJ2-3,TRBV7-2,.,CASRNSGTDTQYF,TGTGCCAGCAGAAATTCTGGCACAGATACGCAGTATTTT
.,TRBJ1-6,TRBV18,.,CASSPGGLVNNSPLHF,TGTGCCAGCTCACCAGGGGGCTTGGTCAATAATTCACCCCTCCACTTT
.,TRBJ1-5,TRBV19,TRBD1,CASLEGTGSVGNQPQHF,TGTGCCAGTTTGGAAGGGACAGGGAGTGTTGGCAATCAGCCCCAGCATTTT
.,TRBJ2-2,TRBV7-9,TRBD1,CASSPRTQGAPSGELFF,TGTGCCAGCAGCCCCCGAACCCAGGGGGCGCCGTCCGGGGAGCTGTTTTTT
.,TRBJ1-5,TRBV30,.,CAWSIGAGSNQPQHF,TGTGCCTGGAGTATCGGCGCGGGGAGCAATCAGCCCCAGCATTTT
.,TRBJ2-1,TRBV5-1,TRBD2,CASSPTSGGAGEQFF,TGCGCCAGCAGCCCTACGAGCGGGGGGGCCGGTGAGCAGTTCTTC
.,TRBJ2-2,TRBV6-6,.,CASSPHGGLAGELFF,TGTGCCAGCAGTCCTCATGGGGGGTTGGCCGGGGAGCTGTTTTTT